This passage covers 13 T cell receptor beta chains from one sample sequenced in a study of human T cells and chemical hapten exposure. TCRdb analysed the RACE reads with MiXCR anew, one entry per CDR3 protein. Found here are about 62,000 distinct CDR3 sequences, around 6.6% of them singletons; the top ten hold approximately 1.7%. Time point meaning: pre-sensitization, week 0. As to treatment: therapeutic diphenylcyclopropenone sensitization with weekly scalp DPC. The sample here was whole blood, taken in connection with sensitization to the hapten diphenylcyclopropenone (DPC). These receptors came from a woman aged 30 to 39 with alopecia areata. Some clones in this sample may be carry-over from other donors' samples.

This clonotype occurred many times. The J gene is TRBJ2-6, the V gene TRBV2; weak D call: TRBD2 (6 bases). Trimming took off 3 bases at V and 0 bases at J, with 15 bases between the two ends. Per germline, CDR1 SNHLY and CDR2 FYNNEI. The CDR3 loop spans 18 amino acids. CDR3 in DNA: TGTGCCAGCAGTGATGGCGGGGATATCTACTCTGGGGCCAACGTCCTGACTTTC. Protein product: CASSDGGDIYSGANVLTF.

The V and J genes are TRBV29-1 and TRBJ1-1; unclear D gene. CDR3 length equals 10 residues. From germline, CDR1 is SQVTM and CDR2 ANQGSEA. Trimming stripped 4 bases from V and 8 bases from J, with 8 bases between. CDR3 region: CSVVMAEAFF. DNA for the CDR3: TGCAGCGTTGTTATGGCAGAAGCTTTCTTT.

This clonotype was observed at least ten times. V is TRBV20-1 and J is TRBJ1-6; D might be TRBD1 (5 bases). This CDR3 spans 13 amino acids. Germline assignment: CDR1 DFQATT and CDR2 SNEGSKA (reference sequence). V was clipped by 6 bases and J by 13 bases, with 19 bases between them. CDR3 sequence (DNA): TGCAGTGCCAGTTTTAGAGGGGAAGCGCCCCTCCACTTT. Its protein is CSASFRGEAPLHF.

This clonotype was counted at least ten times. The genes are TRBV11-2 and TRBJ2-6, with 9 positions matching TRBD1. This CDR3 is built from 17 residues. J was trimmed by 0 bases and V by 5 bases; bases with no gene match: 5. Germline CDR1 reads SGHAT; CDR2 reads FQNNGV. CDR3 loop: CASSMTGGASGANVLTF. CDR3 DNA: TGTGCCAGCAGCATGACAGGGGGTGCCTCTGGGGCCAACGTCCTGACTTTC.

This clonotype has at least ten counts. This sequence joins TRBV10-3 and TRBJ2-3, with TRBD1 matching 9 bases. CDR1 and CDR2 from the germline V gene are ENHRY and SYGVKD. Trimming at V came to 7 bases and at J to 3 bases, leaving 2 bases not matched to a gene. This CDR3 contains 13 residues. CDR3 DNA: TGTGCCATCACCGGACAGGGGACAGATACGCAGTATTTT. Amino acid sequence: CAITGQGTDTQYF.

This clonotype has at least ten counts. The chain recombines TRBV7-9 with TRBJ2-3; D is perhaps TRBD1 (5 bases). Trimming took 4 bases from V and 0 from J, leaving 8 bases between them. In germline, CDR1 is SEHNR, CDR2 FQNEAQ (reference sequence). CDR3 length: 14 amino acids. This CDR3 is CASSSGSSTDTQYF. The CDR3 DNA reads as TGTGCCAGCAGCTCAGGGTCTAGCACAGATACGCAGTATTTT.

This clonotype turned up a few times. The junction departs from the called germline gene at one end, perhaps through a read error. V gene TRBV28 combines with J gene TRBJ1-2; the D is unclear. The CDR3 loop spans 12 amino acids. CDR1 MDHEN and CDR2 SYDVKM come from the germline V gene. The CDR3 region is CASSLQWYGDTF. Here the CDR3 DNA reads TGTGCCAGCAGTCTACAGTGGTATGGCGACACCTTC.

This chain joins TRBV5-1 and TRBJ2-5; 7 bases map to TRBD1. The CDR3 sequence is 13 residues long. V lost 4 bases and J lost 6; bases outside the gene matches: 6. CDR1 and CDR2 from the germline V gene are SGHRS and YFSETQ. The CDR3 sequence: CASSGGQRKTQYF. The CDR3 nucleotides read TGCGCCAGCAGCGGGGGACAGAGGAAGACCCAGTACTTC.

The V and J genes are TRBV5-5 and TRBJ1-4; no reliable D call. The CDR3 is 14 residues long. Germline assignment: CDR1 SGHKS and CDR2 YYEKEE (reference sequence). Trimming took off 4 bases at V and 8 bases at J, with 15 bases between the two ends. In DNA, the CDR3 is TGTGCCAGCAGCCCCTTGAATGTGGGGGAAAAACTGTTTTTT. Amino acid sequence: CASSPLNVGEKLFF.

This clonotype was seen repeatedly, ten times or more. The V call is TRBV7-2, the J call TRBJ2-3, with 11 bases lining up with TRBD2. Unmatched junction bases numbered 5, after V lost 3 bases and J lost 3 bases. Germline V gene lookup returns CDR1 SGHTA and CDR2 FQGNSA. CDR3 length: 16 residues. CDR3: CASSFTSGGETDTQYF. In DNA, the CDR3 is TGTGCCAGCAGCTTTACTAGCGGGGGTGAAACAGATACGCAGTATTTT. The whole variable domain, remainder taken from reference TRBV7-2 and TRBJ2-3, is GAGVSQSPSNKVTEKGKDVELRCDPISGHTALYWYRQSLGQGLEFLIYFQGNSAPDKSGLPSDRFSAERTGGSVSTLTIQRTQQEDSAVYLCASSFTSGGETDTQYFGPGTRLTVL.

By proportion, this clonotype is medium-sized. This chain uses TRBV5-5 with TRBJ1-6; D may be TRBD1 (6 bases). The CDR3 consists of 16 residues. V lost 4 bases and J lost 11, with 22 bases in between. Germline CDR1 and CDR2: SGHKS and YYEKEE (reference sequence). The CDR3 nucleotides are TGTGCCAGCAGCAAACAGGGTCATATCCTAGGGGCACCCCTCCACTTT. Translation: CASSKQGHILGAPLHF.

This clonotype was found many times. The chain is built from TRBV29-1 and TRBJ2-7; 12 bases are shared with TRBD2. Per the germline V gene, CDR1 is SQVTM and CDR2 is ANQGSEA. The CDR3 runs to 18 residues. The trim removed 2 bases at V and 2 bases at J, leaving 13 bases unmatched. The CDR3 here is CSVETARLAGGRTYEQYF. In nucleotides, the CDR3 is TGCAGCGTTGAAACTGCTCGCCTAGCGGGGGGGCGGACCTACGAGCAGTACTTC.

This rearrangement joins TRBV19 to TRBJ1-1; D unresolved. V was shortened by 3 bases and J by 2 bases, with 13 bases between the two germline ends. The CDR3 has 15 amino acids. Germline V gene lookup returns CDR1 LNHDA and CDR2 SQIVND (reference sequence). CDR3 residues: CASSIVELGNTEAFF. In DNA, the CDR3 is TGTGCCAGTAGTATTGTTGAACTCGGTAACACTGAAGCTTTCTTT.